This T cell receptor beta chain stems from a study of a mutant IDH1 vaccine in newly diagnosed glioma. About the study: Each patient was administered eight vaccinations, scheduled in weeks 1, 3, 5, 7, 11, 15, 19 and 23. It was radiotherapy, temozolomide, or both that patients received previously, with most receiving both.

The time point here: week 11, during vaccination. Topical imiquimod was applied with each vaccine dose, which held 300 ug of mutant IDH1 20-mer peptide. CDR1 is MNHEY and CDR2 is SMNVEV in the germline V gene (reference sequence). The V segment lost 8 bases and the J segment 2 bases; nucleotides outside the gene matches: 16. The CDR3 is made up of 17 amino acids. To note about this clone: Its antigen is currently unknown.

Sequenced by immunoSEQ multiplex PCR; TCRdb stores in-frame clones only, minus some. The sample holds around 130,000 clones, roughly 75% seen once. The origin of this receptor is a middle-aged man with glioma. This sample comprised PBMCs, obtained from a glioma patient whose treatment included an IDH1 peptide vaccine. The chain joins TRBV27 to TRBJ2-3, with 7 bases fitting TRBD2. CDR3 sequence reads: CASSIAGVKPPTDTQYF. CDR3 bases: TGTGCCAGCTCTATAGCGGGTGTTAAGCCCCCCACAGATACGCAGTATTTT.